Included here is one T cell receptor (beta chain) sequence, with context. The antigen is undetermined. This CDR3 contains 14 residues. In germline, CDR1 is SGHRS, CDR2 YFSETQ. The V end was cut by 4 bases, the J end by 7 bases, with 12 bases between. With MiXCR, TCRdb reprocessed the PCR reads. The profile shows tens of thousands of clones, 28% of them singletons. No treatment had been given to any patient before thyroid surgery. The data were obtained in a study of metastatic and nonmetastatic thyroid tumors. For the study at large: Across peripheral blood and tumor or nodule tissue samples taken from malignant and benign thyroid patients, the repertoires were compared with one another. Overall study results and limits: As reported, TCR beta diversity in blood and tumor was significantly higher in malignant thyroid tumors than in benign nodules.

This receptor was obtained from a male donor with papillary thyroid cancer or a benign thyroid nodule (not recorded which). Some clones in this sample may be carry-over from other donors' samples. This chain connects TRBV5-1 to TRBJ1-6, with no clear D. The sequencing input was blood. This CDR3 is CASSLEVANSPLHF. CDR3 in DNA: TGCGCCAGCAGCCTGGAGGTAGCAAATTCACCCCTCCACTTT.